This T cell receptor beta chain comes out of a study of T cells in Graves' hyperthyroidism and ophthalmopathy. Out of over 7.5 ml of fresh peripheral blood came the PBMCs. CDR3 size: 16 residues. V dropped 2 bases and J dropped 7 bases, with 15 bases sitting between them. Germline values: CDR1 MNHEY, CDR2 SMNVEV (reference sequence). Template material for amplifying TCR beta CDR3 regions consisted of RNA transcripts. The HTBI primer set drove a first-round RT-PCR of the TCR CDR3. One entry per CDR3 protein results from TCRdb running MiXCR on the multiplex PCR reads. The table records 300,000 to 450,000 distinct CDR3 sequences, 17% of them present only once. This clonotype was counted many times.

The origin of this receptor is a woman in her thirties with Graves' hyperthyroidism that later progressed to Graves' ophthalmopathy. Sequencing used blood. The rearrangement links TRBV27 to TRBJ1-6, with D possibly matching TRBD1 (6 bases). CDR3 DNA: TGTGCCAGCAGTTTAGGGACACCCGGCGGGAATTCACCCCTCCACTTT. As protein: CASSLGTPGGNSPLHF.